A selection of T cell receptor beta chains follows, all from one sample in a study of radiation and T cells in renal cell carcinoma. Profiled with immunoSEQ multiplex PCR; TCRdb holds only in-frame clones, not every one. The sample yields 19,000 or so clones, around three fifths seen once. The sequenced sample was tumor tissue, obtained from a patient whose treatment was nephrectomy without radiotherapy. The source is a man aged 45-65 years with renal cell carcinoma. Each CDR3 is given with its conserved first and last residue. The order of the fields is D gene, J gene, clone size, V gene, CDR3 DNA, CDR3 protein. D genes are given only for firm matches. The size of a clone is reported for some rows only, either as once, few or many, or as a class for expanded clones.

D: .; J: TRBJ1-1; size: .; V: TRBV19; DNA: TGTGCCAGTAGTATAGGTGGGGGAGCTGAAGCTTTCTTT; CDR3: CASSIGGGAEAFF
D: .; J: TRBJ2-2; size: .; V: TRBV6-5; DNA: TGTGCCAGCAGTAGTCTGAACACCGGGGAGCTGTTTTTT; CDR3: CASSSLNTGELFF
D: .; J: TRBJ2-1; size: few; V: TRBV11-2; DNA: TGTGCCAGCAGCTTAGTACTCGCAGGGAAGGCTGAGCAGTTCTTC; CDR3: CASSLVLAGKAEQFF
D: TRBD1; J: TRBJ1-6; size: .; V: TRBV6-6; DNA: TGTGCCAGCGGGAGACAGGGTTTGGGTTCACCCCTCCACTTT; CDR3: CASGRQGLGSPLHF
D: .; J: TRBJ2-6; size: few; V: TRBV14; DNA: TGTGCCAGCAGCCCGATGACAGCCTCTGGGGCCAACGTCCTGACTTTC; CDR3: CASSPMTASGANVLTF
D: .; J: TRBJ1-5; size: few; V: TRBV6-1; DNA: TGTGCCAGCAGTGATACGCAGCCCCAGCATTTT; CDR3: CASSDTQPQHF
D: TRBD1; J: TRBJ2-5; size: few; V: TRBV7-3; DNA: TGTGCCAGCAGCACCTCCGCAGGGGGTGCCCAGTACTTC; CDR3: CASSTSAGGAQYF
D: .; J: TRBJ2-7; size: .; V: TRBV7-2; DNA: TGTGCCAGCAGCTTATGGGACGGCTCCTACGAGCAGTACTTC; CDR3: CASSLWDGSYEQYF
D: .; J: TRBJ1-2; size: .; V: TRBV19; DNA: TGTGCCAGTAGCCTTTCCCGGGGGAACTATGGCTACACCTTC; CDR3: CASSLSRGNYGYTF
D: .; J: TRBJ1-1; size: few; V: TRBV6-4; DNA: TGTGCCAGCAGTCGAGAGAGGAACACTGAAGCTTTCTTT; CDR3: CASSRERNTEAFF
D: TRBD1; J: TRBJ1-2; size: .; V: TRBV4-1; DNA: TGCGCCAGCAGCCAATCCCCGGGACAGGGTCGTGGCTACACCTTC; CDR3: CASSQSPGQGRGYTF
D: TRBD1; J: TRBJ1-2; size: .; V: TRBV2; DNA: TGTGCCAGCAGTTTGGGACAGGGGGAAAACTATGGCTACACCTTC; CDR3: CASSLGQGENYGYTF
D: TRBD1; J: TRBJ2-5; size: few; V: TRBV5-1; DNA: TGCGCCAGCAGCGGGTCGGACAAGGGGGCCCAAGAGACCCAGTACTTC; CDR3: CASSGSDKGAQETQYF
D: TRBD2; J: TRBJ2-7; size: few; V: TRBV9; DNA: TGTGCCAGCAGCGTTAGCGGGGGGATATACGAGCAGTACTTC; CDR3: CASSVSGGIYEQYF
D: .; J: TRBJ1-1; size: few; V: TRBV2; DNA: TGTGCCAGCAGGGGTCGGGGGCGCATGGGCACTGAAGCTTTCTTT; CDR3: CASRGRGRMGTEAFF
D: .; J: TRBJ2-7; size: .; V: TRBV14; DNA: TGTGCCAGCAGCCGTCAGAGAGGCTCCTACGAGCAGTACTTC; CDR3: CASSRQRGSYEQYF
D: .; J: TRBJ1-1; size: .; V: TRBV29-1; DNA: TGCAGCGTGCCTAGGGAGGGGAACACTGAAGCTTTCTTT; CDR3: CSVPREGNTEAFF
D: .; J: TRBJ2-3; size: .; V: TRBV5-8; DNA: TGTGCCAGCAGCTTTGGACAGAGCACAGATACGCAGTATTTT; CDR3: CASSFGQSTDTQYF
D: .; J: TRBJ2-7; size: .; V: TRBV13; DNA: TGTGCCAGCAGCCTCACGACAGGTTTAGGTTACGAGCAGTACTTC; CDR3: CASSLTTGLGYEQYF
D: .; J: TRBJ1-2; size: large; V: TRBV19; DNA: TGTGCCAGTAGTTGGTCCGGGGGGCCTAACTATGGCTACACCTTC; CDR3: CASSWSGGPNYGYTF
D: TRBD2; J: TRBJ2-7; size: .; V: TRBV25-1; DNA: TGTGCCAGTGGTTGGGGGGGACGGTACGAGCAGTACTTC; CDR3: CASGWGGRYEQYF
D: TRBD2; J: TRBJ2-1; size: .; V: TRBV9; DNA: TGTGCCAGCAGCTCCCCGACTAGCGGAGGTGAGCAGTTCTTC; CDR3: CASSSPTSGGEQFF
D: .; J: TRBJ1-4; size: .; V: TRBV27; DNA: TGTGCCAGCAGTTTTGAGAGGGGTACTAATGAAAAACTGTTTTTT; CDR3: CASSFERGTNEKLFF
D: .; J: TRBJ2-1; size: .; V: TRBV27; DNA: TGTGCCAGCAGATCCATGGTTATCTGGAGTTGGTTCTTC; CDR3: CASRSMVIWSWFF
D: .; J: TRBJ2-7; size: .; V: TRBV19; DNA: TGTGCCTCAGAGGACTCTTCCTACGAGCAGTACTTC; CDR3: CASEDSSYEQYF
D: .; J: TRBJ2-3; size: .; V: TRBV4-3; DNA: TGCGCCAGCAGCCAAGCGGTCGGGGGCGCAGATACGCAGTATTTT; CDR3: CASSQAVGGADTQYF
D: .; J: TRBJ1-3; size: .; V: TRBV5-4; DNA: TGTGCCAGCAGAAACGGAGAGTCATTCGCCGGAAACACCATATATTTT; CDR3: CASRNGESFAGNTIYF
D: TRBD1; J: TRBJ1-2; size: .; V: TRBV9; DNA: TGTGCCAGCAGCGTAACAGGGGGCGTGGGCTACACCTTC; CDR3: CASSVTGGVGYTF